These 10 T cell receptor beta chains came from one sample sequenced in a study of shared clonotypes between healthy human individuals. TCRdb's copy holds only in-frame clones and misses some; the assay was immunoSEQ multiplex PCR. The sample lists fewer than 1.6 million clones, around 98.5% occurring once. Sequencing was carried out using naive CD4+ T cells sorted from blood. The subset was: CD45RA+ positively selected. Every receptor here comes from a man aged 30 to 45 in good health.

The J gene is TRBJ2-7, the V gene TRBV27; the D gene could be TRBD1 or TRBD2 (5 bases each). The germline V and J ends were trimmed by 6 bases and 4 bases, with 16 bases remaining between them. Germline V CDR1 and CDR2: MNHEY, SMNVEV (reference sequence). This CDR3 comprises 14 residues. The CDR3, as DNA: TGTGCCAGCAGCCCGGGGCCCCCGACGTACGAGCAGTACTTC. Its protein product is CASSPGPPTYEQYF.

Details on this clone: One end of the junction is discordant with germline, which a read error may explain. This sequence joins TRBV7-7 and TRBJ2-5, with 7 nucleotides matching TRBD1. Germline CDR1 SSHAT, CDR2 FNYEAQ (reference sequence). The CDR3 extends over 13 amino acids. CDR3: CASSIDREETQYF. The CDR3 DNA follows: TGTGCTAGCAGCATCGACAGGGAAGAGACCCAGTACTTC.

The chain is built from TRBV28 and TRBJ2-3, with D unclear. CDR1 is MDHEN, CDR2 SYDVKM, per germline. This CDR3 region has 11 residues. Trimming cost V 10 bases and J 6 bases, with 11 bases left between them. CDR3: CATGPGDTQYF. The CDR3 DNA reads TGTGCCACCGGGCCTGGGGATACGCAGTATTTT.

Turning to this clone: Other DNA sequences of this sample code for an identical CDR3. The V and J genes are TRBV6-4 and TRBJ2-3, with D possibly matching TRBD1 (6 bases). V lost 8 bases to trimming and J lost 0 bases, with 9 bases between them. The CDR3 consists of 13 residues. In germline, CDR1 is MRHNA, CDR2 SNTAGT. The DNA of the CDR3 is TGTGCCAGCCGAGGGGGAAGCACAGATACGCAGTATTTT. Translating it yields CASRGGSTDTQYF.

The rearrangement joins TRBV10-2 to TRBJ2-2, with TRBD1 matching over 7 bases. In germline, CDR1 is WSHSY, CDR2 SAAADI. CDR3 length: 14 residues. With 1 base clipped from V and 4 bases from J, the junction kept 0 bases outside the gene matches. The CDR3 reads CASSEWTGTGELFF. The CDR3 nucleotides read TGCGCCAGCAGTGAGTGGACAGGCACCGGGGAGCTGTTTTTT.

The chain employs TRBV18 and TRBJ2-7, with 15 bases lining up with TRBD2. CDR3 size: 16 residues. Trimming at V came to 1 base and at J to 5 bases, leaving 3 bases not matched to a gene. Germline V lookup: CDR1 KGHSH, CDR2 LQKENI. The CDR3 is CASSPLGLAGGHEQYF. In nucleotides, the CDR3 is TGTGCCAGCTCACCACTAGGACTAGCGGGAGGGCACGAGCAGTACTTC.

The rearrangement uses TRBV29-1 and TRBJ1-1, with D perhaps TRBD1 (5 bases). The CDR3 has 14 amino acids. Germline V CDR1 and CDR2: SQVTM, ANQGSEA. Trimming cost V 4 bases and J 4 bases, with 16 bases left between them. The CDR3 coding sequence is TGCAGCGTTGCTGTAAGGGGTCTGGGCACTGAAGCTTTCTTT. It encodes CSVAVRGLGTEAFF.

This chain joins TRBV19 and TRBJ1-4; 7 nucleotides line up with TRBD1. The CDR3 extends over 14 amino acids. Germline loops: CDR1 LNHDA, CDR2 SQIVND (reference sequence). J lost 8 bases, V lost 4 bases, and 7 bases had no gene match. The DNA for the CDR3 is TGTGCCAGTAGTACCTTAGGGGGCGGCGAAAAACTGTTTTTT. It yields the protein CASSTLGGGEKLFF.

The gene calls are TRBV7-2 and TRBJ2-7, with 9 bases identical to TRBD1. Germline CDR1 is SGHTA and CDR2 is FQGNSA. The CDR3 sequence is 16 residues long. The ends lost 1 base at V and 3 bases at J; junction bases unmatched: 7. The chain's CDR3 is CASSLVGGTGNYEQYF. CDR3 DNA: TGTGCCAGCAGCTTAGTTGGAGGGACAGGGAACTACGAGCAGTACTTC.

The chain couples TRBV6-5 to TRBJ2-1; D possibly corresponds to TRBD2 (5 bases). The CDR3 extends over 12 amino acids. V lost 9 bases and J lost 8, with 14 bases in between. CDR1 is MNHEY, CDR2 SVGAGI, per germline. CDR3 DNA: TGTGCCAGGGAAGGGAAGCGGTATGAGCAGTTCTTC. This sequence encodes CAREGKRYEQFF.